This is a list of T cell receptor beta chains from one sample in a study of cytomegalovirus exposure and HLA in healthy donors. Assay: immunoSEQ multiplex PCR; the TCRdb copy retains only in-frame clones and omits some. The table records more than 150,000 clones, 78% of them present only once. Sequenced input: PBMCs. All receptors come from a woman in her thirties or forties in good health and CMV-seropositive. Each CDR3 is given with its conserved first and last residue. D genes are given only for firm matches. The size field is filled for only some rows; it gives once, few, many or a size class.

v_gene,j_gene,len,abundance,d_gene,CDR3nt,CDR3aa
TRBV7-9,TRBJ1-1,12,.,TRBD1,TGTGCCAGCAGCTTCGGACAGGGCGAAGCTTTCTTT,CASSFGQGEAFF
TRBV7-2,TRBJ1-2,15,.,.,TGTGCCAGCAGCTTAGAATCCGGCAGGGGCAGTGGCTACACCTTC,CASSLESGRGSGYTF
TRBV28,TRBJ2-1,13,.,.,TGTGCCAGCAGTTTAGGGGGCCGCGTTGAGCAGTTCTTC,CASSLGGRVEQFF
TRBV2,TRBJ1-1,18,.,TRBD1,TGTGCCAGCAGTGAGGGGTGGACAGGAACTGGCCTGAACACTGAAGCTTTCTTT,CASSEGWTGTGLNTEAFF
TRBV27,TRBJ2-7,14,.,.,TGTGCCAGCAGTCCAAGAGGGTTAGTTAGCGAGCAGTACTTC,CASSPRGLVSEQYF
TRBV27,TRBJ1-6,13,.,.,TGTGCCAGCAGTTTTGGGCTTAATTCACCCCTCCACTTT,CASSFGLNSPLHF
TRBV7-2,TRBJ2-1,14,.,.,TGTGCCAGCAGCTTAGGGACTTCCTACAATGAGCAGTTCTTC,CASSLGTSYNEQFF
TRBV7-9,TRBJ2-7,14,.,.,TGTGCCAGCAGCTTTGGCAGATCCTCCTACGAGCAGTACTTC,CASSFGRSSYEQYF
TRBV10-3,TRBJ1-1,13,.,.,TGTGCCGTTGGACATTTCATGAACACTGAAGCTTTCTTT,CAVGHFMNTEAFF
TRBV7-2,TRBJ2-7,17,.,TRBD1,TGTGCCAGCAGCTTAGAGGGGTGGGGACAGCAGTCCTACGAGCAGTACTTC,CASSLEGWGQQSYEQYF
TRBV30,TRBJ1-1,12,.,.,TGTGCCTGGGAAAAGACAGATACTGAAGCTTTCTTT,CAWEKTDTEAFF
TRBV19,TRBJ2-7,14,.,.,TGTGCCAGTAGTATAACCGGCAGGGCCGGCGAGCAGTACTTC,CASSITGRAGEQYF
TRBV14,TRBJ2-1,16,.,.,TGTGCCAGCAGCCAAGATCGCAGGGATGAGGTCAATGAGCAGTTCTTC,CASSQDRRDEVNEQFF
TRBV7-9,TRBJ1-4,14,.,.,TGTGCCAGCAGCTTAGCAACCGGGTATGAAAAACTGTTTTTT,CASSLATGYEKLFF
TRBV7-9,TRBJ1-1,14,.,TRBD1,TGTGCCAGCAGCTCCAGGGACAGTAGAAGCGAAGCTTTCTTT,CASSSRDSRSEAFF
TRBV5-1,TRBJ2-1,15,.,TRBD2,TGCGCCAGCAGCTTGGGCGGGGGGTCCTACAATGAGCAGTTCTTC,CASSLGGGSYNEQFF
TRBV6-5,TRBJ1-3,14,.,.,TGTGCCAGCAGTTTACAGGGAGTGGGAAACACCATATATTTT,CASSLQGVGNTIYF
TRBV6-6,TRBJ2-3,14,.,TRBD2,TGTGCCACCAAAGCGGGGGGGAGGACAGATACGCAGTATTTT,CATKAGGRTDTQYF
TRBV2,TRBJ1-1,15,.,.,TGTGCCAGCAGTGAATTCTTGGGGGCCAGCACTGAAGCTTTCTTT,CASSEFLGASTEAFF
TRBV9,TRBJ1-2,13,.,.,TGTGCCAGCAGCGTAGCCCCAGGGCGTAGCTACACCTTC,CASSVAPGRSYTF
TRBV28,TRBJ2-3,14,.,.,TGTGCCAGCAGTTTGGGCAGGGCTGAGGATACGCAGTATTTT,CASSLGRAEDTQYF
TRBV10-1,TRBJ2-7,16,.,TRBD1,TGCGCCAGCCCTAAAAAGAGGGGACAGGGGTTGTACGAGCAGTACTTC,CASPKKRGQGLYEQYF
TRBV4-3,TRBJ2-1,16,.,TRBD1,TGCGCCAGCAGCCAAGATTTGGGGGGACAGGGGTCTGAGCAGTTCTTC,CASSQDLGGQGSEQFF
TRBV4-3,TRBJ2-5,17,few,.,TGCGCCAGCAGCCAAGGGGGGCGGCAGGACCCCATTGAGACCCAGTACTTC,CASSQGGRQDPIETQYF
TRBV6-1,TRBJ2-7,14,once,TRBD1,TGTGCCAGCAGACTTGACAGGGGGCGCGACGAGCAGTACTTC,CASRLDRGRDEQYF
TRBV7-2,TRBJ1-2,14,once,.,TGTGCCAGCAGCCCGGGGGTTTGGGGCGAGGGCTACACCTTC,CASSPGVWGEGYTF
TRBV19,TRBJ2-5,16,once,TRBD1,TGTGCCAGTAGTAAGACCCCAGGGGGCACCCAAGAGACCCAGTACTTC,CASSKTPGGTQETQYF
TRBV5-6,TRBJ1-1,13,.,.,TGTGCCAGCAGCTCTAGGGGGGGGACTGAAGCTTTCTTT,CASSSRGGTEAFF
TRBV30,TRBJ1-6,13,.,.,TGTGCCTGGACGGGACAATATAATTCACCCCTCCACTTT,CAWTGQYNSPLHF
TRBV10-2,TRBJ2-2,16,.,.,TGCGCCAGCAGTGAGTCAAGGGGTGGTGGCACCGGGGAGCTGTTTTTT,CASSESRGGGTGELFF
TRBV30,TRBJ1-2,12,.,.,TGTGCCTGGAGTGTCTTGAGTTATGGCTACACCTTC,CAWSVLSYGYTF
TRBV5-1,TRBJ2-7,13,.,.,TGCGCCAGCAGTTCAGGCAACTCCTACGAGCAGTACTTC,CASSSGNSYEQYF
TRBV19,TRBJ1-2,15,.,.,TGTGCCAGTCAGAGACAGCCAATAACTAACTATGGCTACACCTTC,CASQRQPITNYGYTF
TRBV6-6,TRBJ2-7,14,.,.,TGTGCCAGCAGTTACCTGGCAGGGTTAGACGAGCAGTACTTC,CASSYLAGLDEQYF
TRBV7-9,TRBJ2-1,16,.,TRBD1,TGTGCCAGCAGCTCCCTTCCCAGGGGGAATATGAATGAGCAGTTCTTC,CASSSLPRGNMNEQFF
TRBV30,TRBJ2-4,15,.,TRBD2,TGTGCCTGGAGTGTCGGGGGGTTAGCCAAAAACATTCAGTACTTC,CAWSVGGLAKNIQYF
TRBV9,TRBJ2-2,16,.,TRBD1,TGTGCCAGCAGCGTGGCCGGGACAGCGAACACCGGGGAGCTGTTTTTT,CASSVAGTANTGELFF
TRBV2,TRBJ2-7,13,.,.,TGTGCCAGCAGTGTTTACAATTACTACGAGCAGTACTTC,CASSVYNYYEQYF
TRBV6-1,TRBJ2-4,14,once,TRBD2,TGTGCCAGCAGTGCGGGGGGATCCAAAAACATTCAGTACTTC,CASSAGGSKNIQYF
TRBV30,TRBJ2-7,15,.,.,TGTGCCTGGAGTTCAAGCGCAGTGATCGGCTACGAGCAGTACTTC,CAWSSSAVIGYEQYF
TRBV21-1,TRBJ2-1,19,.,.,TGTGCCAGCAGCAAAGCGCGGGGACAGCTGGTCCCCGGTTACAATGAGCAGTTCTTC,CASSKARGQLVPGYNEQFF
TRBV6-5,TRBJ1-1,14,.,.,TGTGCCAGCAGTTCGAGGGGCGGGAAATCTGAAGCTTTCTTT,CASSSRGGKSEAFF
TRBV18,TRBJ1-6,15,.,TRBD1,TGTGCCAGCTCACCGACAGGGAGCCTTAATTCACCCCTCCACTTT,CASSPTGSLNSPLHF
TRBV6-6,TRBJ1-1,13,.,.,TGTGCCAGCAATTTAGGGGAGAACACTGAAGCTTTCTTT,CASNLGENTEAFF
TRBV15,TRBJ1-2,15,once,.,TGTGCCACCAGCGAGTTAAACGCGGGTGACTATGGCTACACCTTC,CATSELNAGDYGYTF
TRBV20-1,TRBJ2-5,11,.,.,TGCAGTGCTAGCCACGGGGAGACCCAGTACTTC,CSASHGETQYF